This TCR beta chain originates from a study of Ad26.COV2.S vaccination and SARS-CoV-2 variants. Profiled with immunoSEQ multiplex PCR; TCRdb holds only in-frame clones, not every one. The sample comprises under 150,000 clones, 75% to 90% of which are singletons, and more than 4.5% rests with the top ten. CDR1 is PRHDT and CDR2 is FYEKMQ in the germline V gene (reference sequence). V lost 5 bases and J lost 6; bases outside the gene matches: 4. This CDR3 has 14 residues. Material: peripheral blood, obtained after recovery from COVID-19. This chain links TRBV13 with TRBJ1-4; the match to TRBD1 covers 9 bases. This sequence was found in a human donor who had recovered from COVID-19. The CDR3 DNA is TGTGCCAGCAGCCGATGGACAGGGGATGAAAAACTGTTTTTT. Translating it yields CASSRWTGDEKLFF.